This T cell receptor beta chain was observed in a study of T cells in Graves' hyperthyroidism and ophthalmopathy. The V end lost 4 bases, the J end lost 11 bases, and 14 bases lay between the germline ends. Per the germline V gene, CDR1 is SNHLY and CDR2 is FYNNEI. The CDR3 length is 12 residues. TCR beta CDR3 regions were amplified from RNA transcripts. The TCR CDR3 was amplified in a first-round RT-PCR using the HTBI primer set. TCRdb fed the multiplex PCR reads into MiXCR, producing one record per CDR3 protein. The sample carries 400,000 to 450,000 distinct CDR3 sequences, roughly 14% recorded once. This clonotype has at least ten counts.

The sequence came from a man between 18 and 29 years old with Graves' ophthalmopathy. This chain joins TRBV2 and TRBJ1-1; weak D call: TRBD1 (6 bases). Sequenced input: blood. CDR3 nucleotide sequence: TGTGCCAGCAGTGGGCAGGGGATATGGGCTTTCTTT. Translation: CASSGQGIWAFF.